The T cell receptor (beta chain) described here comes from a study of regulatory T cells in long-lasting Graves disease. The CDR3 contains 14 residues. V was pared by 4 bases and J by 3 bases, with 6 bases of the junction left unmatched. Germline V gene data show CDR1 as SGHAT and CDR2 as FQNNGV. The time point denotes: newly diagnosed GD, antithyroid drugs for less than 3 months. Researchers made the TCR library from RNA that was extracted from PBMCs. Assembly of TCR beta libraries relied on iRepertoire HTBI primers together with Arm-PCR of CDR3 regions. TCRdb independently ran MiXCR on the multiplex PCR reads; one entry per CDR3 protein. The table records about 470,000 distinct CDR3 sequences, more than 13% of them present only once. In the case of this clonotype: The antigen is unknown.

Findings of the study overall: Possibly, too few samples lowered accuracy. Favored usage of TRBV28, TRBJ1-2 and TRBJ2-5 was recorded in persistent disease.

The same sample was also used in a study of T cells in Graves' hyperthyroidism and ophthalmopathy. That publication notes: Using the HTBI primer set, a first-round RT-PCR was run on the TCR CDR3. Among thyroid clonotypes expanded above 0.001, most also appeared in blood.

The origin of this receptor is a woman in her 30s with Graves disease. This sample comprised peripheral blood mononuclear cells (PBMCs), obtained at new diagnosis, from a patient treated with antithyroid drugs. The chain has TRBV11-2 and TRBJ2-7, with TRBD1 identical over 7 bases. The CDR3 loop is CASSWGRQGYEQYF. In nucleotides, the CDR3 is TGTGCCAGCAGCTGGGGGCGACAGGGCTACGAGCAGTACTTC.